The rows below give T cell receptor beta chains drawn from one sample of a study of blood T cells in healthy people across ages. Using its own MiXCR run on the 5' RACE reads, TCRdb lists one record per CDR3 protein. The table lists around 1,000,000 distinct CDR3 sequences, under 30% of them singletons. This sample was shared with a second study, whose subject was T cells of mothers and their children.

Input material: blood. These receptors were obtained from a girl aged 2-10 years in good health. CDR3s include the opening cysteine and the closing phenylalanine or tryptophan. D genes are given only for firm matches. Some rows have no size entry. The others give once, few or many, or a class for an expanded clone.

v_call	j_call	d_call	clone_size	cdr3_aa	cdr3_nt
TRBV6-2/TRBV6-3	TRBJ1-1	TRBD1	.	CASRLVPGQGPGSEAFF	TGTGCCAGCAGACTCGTCCCGGGACAGGGGCCTGGTTCTGAAGCTTTCTTT
TRBV28	TRBJ2-3	TRBD1	.	CASSPGGARGTDTQYF	TGTGCCAGCAGTCCAGGGGGCGCAAGAGGCACAGATACGCAGTATTTT
TRBV3-1	TRBJ2-4	.	few	CASSQERVERQYF	TGTGCCAGCAGCCAAGAGCGAGTAGAGAGACAGTACTTC
TRBV12-3/TRBV12-4	TRBJ1-1	.	many	CASSLGSGTEAFF	TGTGCCAGCAGTTTAGGCTCAGGGACTGAAGCTTTCTTT
TRBV29-1	TRBJ2-4	.	.	CSVVSGLAKNIQYF	TGCAGCGTTGTTAGCGGTCTAGCCAAAAACATTCAGTACTTC
TRBV20-1	TRBJ2-4	TRBD2	.	CSASSTSGRKNIQYF	TGCAGTGCTAGTAGTACTAGCGGAAGAAAAAACATTCAGTACTTC
TRBV7-2	TRBJ2-7	.	.	CASSLEPGWNYEQYF	TGTGCCAGCAGCCTAGAACCAGGGTGGAACTACGAGCAGTACTTC
TRBV3-1	TRBJ1-5	.	.	CASSQDLTGGQPQHF	TGTGCCAGCAGCCAAGATCTCACCGGGGGGCAGCCCCAGCATTTT
TRBV10-3	TRBJ2-5	.	few	CAISAPQQETQYF	TGTGCCATCAGTGCACCCCAACAAGAGACCCAGTACTTC
TRBV9	TRBJ2-7	.	.	CASSAQGGRPYEQYF	TGTGCCAGCAGCGCGCAGGGGGGTCGGCCCTACGAGCAGTACTTC
TRBV27	TRBJ2-7	TRBD1	.	CASSLWGQNYEQYF	TGTGCCAGCAGTTTATGGGGACAGAACTACGAGCAGTACTTC
TRBV20-1	TRBJ2-7	.	.	CSARGSHSEQYF	TGCAGTGCTAGAGGCTCTCATTCAGAGCAGTACTTC
TRBV4-3	TRBJ2-1	TRBD1	few	CASSHRTGNEQFF	TGCGCCAGCAGCCACCGGACAGGGAATGAGCAGTTCTTC
TRBV29-1	TRBJ1-1	.	.	CSVRLGRGNTEAFF	TGCAGCGTCCGACTGGGACGGGGGAACACTGAAGCTTTCTTT
TRBV28	TRBJ2-5	.	few	CASCRQETQYF	TGTGCCAGCTGCCGACAAGAGACCCAGTACTTC